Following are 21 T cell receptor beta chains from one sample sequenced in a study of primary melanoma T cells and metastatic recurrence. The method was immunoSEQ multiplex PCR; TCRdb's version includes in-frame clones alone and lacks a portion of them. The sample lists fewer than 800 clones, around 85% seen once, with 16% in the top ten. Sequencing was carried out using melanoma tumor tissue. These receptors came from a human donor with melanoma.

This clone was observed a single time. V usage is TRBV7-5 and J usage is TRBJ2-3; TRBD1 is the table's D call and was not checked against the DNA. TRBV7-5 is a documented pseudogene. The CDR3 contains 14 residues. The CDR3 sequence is CASSIRGSTDTQYF. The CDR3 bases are TGTGCCAGCAGCATCAGGGGGAGTACAGATACGCAGTATTTT.

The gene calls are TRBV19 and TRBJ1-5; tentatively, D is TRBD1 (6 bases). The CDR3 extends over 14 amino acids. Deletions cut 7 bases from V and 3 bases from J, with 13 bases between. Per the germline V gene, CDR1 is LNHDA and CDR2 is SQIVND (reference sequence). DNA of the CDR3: TGTGCCAGTACCAACAGGGCTTACAATCAGCCCCAGCATTTT. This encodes CASTNRAYNQPQHF.

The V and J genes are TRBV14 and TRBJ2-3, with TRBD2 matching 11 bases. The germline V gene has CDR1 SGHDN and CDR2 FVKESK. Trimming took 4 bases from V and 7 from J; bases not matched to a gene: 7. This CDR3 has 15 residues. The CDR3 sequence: CASSLIAGGLYTQYF. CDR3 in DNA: TGTGCCAGCAGCCTTATAGCGGGGGGGCTATATACGCAGTATTTT.

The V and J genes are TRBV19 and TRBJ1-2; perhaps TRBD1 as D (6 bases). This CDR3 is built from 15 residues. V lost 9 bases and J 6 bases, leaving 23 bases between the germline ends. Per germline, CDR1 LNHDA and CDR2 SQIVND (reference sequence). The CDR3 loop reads CASNRGHPENDGYTF. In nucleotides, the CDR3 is TGTGCCAGCAACCGGGGACACCCAGAAAATGATGGCTACACCTTC.

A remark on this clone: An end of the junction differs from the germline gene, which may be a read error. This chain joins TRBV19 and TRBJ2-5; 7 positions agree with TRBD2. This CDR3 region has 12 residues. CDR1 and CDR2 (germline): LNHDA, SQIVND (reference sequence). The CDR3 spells CATGAGRETQYF. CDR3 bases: TGTGCCACTGGTGCGGGGCGGGAGACTCAGTACTTC.

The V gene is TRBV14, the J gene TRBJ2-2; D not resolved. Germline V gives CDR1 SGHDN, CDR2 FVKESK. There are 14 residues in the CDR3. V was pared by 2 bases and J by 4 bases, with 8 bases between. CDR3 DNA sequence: TGTGCCAGCAGCCAAAGTCGGGTCACCGGGGAGCTGTTTTTT. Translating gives CASSQSRVTGELFF. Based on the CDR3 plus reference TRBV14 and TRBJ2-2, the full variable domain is EAGVTQFPSHSVIEKGQTVTLRCDPISGHDNLYWYRRVMGKEIKFLLHFVKESKQDESGMPNNRFLAERTGGTYSTLKVQPAELEDSGVYFCASSQSRVTGELFFGEGSRLTVL.

This chain's CDR3 is CASSLLAGDPYEQYF. The CDR3 region has the DNA TGTGCCAGCAGTCTGCTAGCGGGGGACCCGTACGAGCAGTACTTC. The rearrangement joins TRBV28 to TRBJ2-7; 10 bases map to TRBD2. The germline gives CDR1 MDHEN, CDR2 SYDVKM. V shed 5 bases, J shed 4 bases, and the junction held 8 bases outside the gene matches. The CDR3 totals 15 residues.

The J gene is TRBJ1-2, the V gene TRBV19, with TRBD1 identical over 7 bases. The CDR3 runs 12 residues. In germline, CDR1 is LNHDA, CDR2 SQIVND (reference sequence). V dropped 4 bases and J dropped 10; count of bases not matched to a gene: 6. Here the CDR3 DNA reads TGTGCCAGTAGTACCCGGGACAGCGTCTACACCTTC. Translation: CASSTRDSVYTF.

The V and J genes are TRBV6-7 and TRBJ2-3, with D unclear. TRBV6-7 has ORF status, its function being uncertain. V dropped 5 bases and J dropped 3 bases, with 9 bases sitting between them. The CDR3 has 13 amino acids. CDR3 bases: TGTGCCAGCAGTCTAGTTCGAACAGATACGCAGTATTTT. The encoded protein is CASSLVRTDTQYF.

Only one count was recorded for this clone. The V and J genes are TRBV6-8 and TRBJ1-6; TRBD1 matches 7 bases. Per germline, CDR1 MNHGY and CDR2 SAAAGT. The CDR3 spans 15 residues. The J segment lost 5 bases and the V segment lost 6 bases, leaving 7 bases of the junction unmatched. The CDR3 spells CASSWDSTNNSPLHF. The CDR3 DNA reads TGTGCCAGCAGCTGGGACAGCACTAATAATTCACCCCTCCACTTT.

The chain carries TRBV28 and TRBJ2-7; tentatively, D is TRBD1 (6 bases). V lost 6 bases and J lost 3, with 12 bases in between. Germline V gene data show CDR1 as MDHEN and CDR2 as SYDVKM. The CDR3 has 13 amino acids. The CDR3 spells CASSLGTFYEQYF. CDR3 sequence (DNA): TGTGCCAGCAGCCTAGGGACATTCTACGAGCAGTACTTC. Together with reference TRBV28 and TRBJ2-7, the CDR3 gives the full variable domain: DVKVTQSSRYLVKRTGEKVFLECVQDMDHENMFWYRQDPGLGLRLIYFSYDVKMKEKGDIPEGYSVSREKKERFSLILESASTNQTSMYLCASSLGTFYEQYFGPGTRLTVT.

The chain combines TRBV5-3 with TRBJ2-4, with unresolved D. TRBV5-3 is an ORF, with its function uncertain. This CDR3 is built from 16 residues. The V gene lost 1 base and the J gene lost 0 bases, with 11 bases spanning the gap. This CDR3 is CARSLQRNLAKNIQYF. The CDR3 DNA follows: TGTGCCAGAAGCTTGCAGAGAAACCTAGCCAAAAACATTCAGTACTTC.

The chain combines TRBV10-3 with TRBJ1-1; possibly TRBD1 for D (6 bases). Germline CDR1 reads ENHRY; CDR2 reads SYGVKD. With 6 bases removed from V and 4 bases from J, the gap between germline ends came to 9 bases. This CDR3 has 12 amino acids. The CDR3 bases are TGTGCCATCAGCCAGGGGATCACTGAAGCTTTCTTT. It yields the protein CAISQGITEAFF.

CDR3 bases: TGCGCCAGCAGGGAGGACAGGGGGGTTTACAACTACGAGCAGTACTTC. Protein: CASREDRGVYNYEQYF. The chain employs TRBV5-1 and TRBJ2-7; 10 bases match TRBD1. The CDR3 covers 16 residues. Germline CDR1 reads SGHRS; CDR2 reads YFSETQ. V was clipped by 5 bases and J by 3 bases; unmatched bases: 11.

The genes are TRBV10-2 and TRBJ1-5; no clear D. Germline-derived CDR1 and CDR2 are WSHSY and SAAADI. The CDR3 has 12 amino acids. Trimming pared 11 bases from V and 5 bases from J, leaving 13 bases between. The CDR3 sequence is CAAARTDQPQHF. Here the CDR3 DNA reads TGCGCCGCCGCCCGTACTGATCAGCCCCAGCATTTT.

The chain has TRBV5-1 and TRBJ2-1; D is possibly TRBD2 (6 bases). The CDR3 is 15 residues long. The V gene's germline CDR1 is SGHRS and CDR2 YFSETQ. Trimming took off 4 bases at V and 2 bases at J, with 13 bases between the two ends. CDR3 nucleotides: TGCGCCAGCAGCCACCGGGAGAGGACCTACAATGAGCAGTTCTTC. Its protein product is CASSHRERTYNEQFF. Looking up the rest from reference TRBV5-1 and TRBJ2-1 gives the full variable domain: KAGVTQTPRYLIKTRGQQVTLSCSPISGHRSVSWYQQTPGQGLQFLFEYFSETQRNKGNFPGRFSGRQFSNSRSEMNVSTLELGDSALYLCASSHRERTYNEQFFGPGTRLTVL.

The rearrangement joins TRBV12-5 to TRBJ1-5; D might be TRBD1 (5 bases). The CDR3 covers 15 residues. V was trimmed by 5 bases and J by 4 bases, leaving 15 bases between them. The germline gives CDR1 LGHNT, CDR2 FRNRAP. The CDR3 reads CASGAGSSYNQPQHF. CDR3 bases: TGTGCTAGTGGTGCAGGGAGTTCGTATAATCAGCCCCAGCATTTT.

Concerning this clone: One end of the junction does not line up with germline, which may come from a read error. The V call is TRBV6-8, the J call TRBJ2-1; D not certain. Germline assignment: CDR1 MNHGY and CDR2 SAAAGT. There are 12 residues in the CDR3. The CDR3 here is CASSDSRYEQFF. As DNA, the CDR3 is TGTGCCAGCAGTGACTCTAGGTATGAGCAGTTCTTC.

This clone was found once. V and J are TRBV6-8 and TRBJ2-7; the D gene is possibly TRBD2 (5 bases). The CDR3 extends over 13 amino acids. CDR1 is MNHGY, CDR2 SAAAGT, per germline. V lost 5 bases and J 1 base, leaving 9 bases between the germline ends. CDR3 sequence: CASSKGVSYEQYF. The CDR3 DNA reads TGTGCCAGCAGTAAGGGAGTTTCCTACGAGCAGTACTTC.

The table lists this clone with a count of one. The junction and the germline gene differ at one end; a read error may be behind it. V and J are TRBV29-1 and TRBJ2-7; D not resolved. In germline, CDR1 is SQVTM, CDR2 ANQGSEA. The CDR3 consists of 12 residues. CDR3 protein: CSGQGPSDEQYF. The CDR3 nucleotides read TGCAGCGGCCAAGGACCCTCCGACGAGCAGTACTTC.

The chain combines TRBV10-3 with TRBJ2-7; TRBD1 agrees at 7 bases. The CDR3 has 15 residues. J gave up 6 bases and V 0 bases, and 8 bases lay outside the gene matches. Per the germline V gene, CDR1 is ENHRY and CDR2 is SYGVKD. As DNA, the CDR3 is TGTGCCATCAGTGAGTCCCGACAGGGAGATCTCGAGCAGTACTTC. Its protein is CAISESRQGDLEQYF.